This TCR beta chain was recorded in a study of identifying expanded T cells in peripheral blood. The study, taken as a whole, reports: Across healthy donors, higher total template counts meant significantly greater approximately two-week count variance. Approximately 1.1 clones differed between technical replicates, versus 16.4 and 19 over time.

Healthy donors had no documented immune events, such as infections, while sampled. As concerns this clone: The antigen remains unidentified.

The CDR3 sequence is 16 residues long. CDR1 and CDR2 (germline): SGHDT, YYEEEE. V shed 0 bases, J shed 3 bases, and the junction held 9 bases outside the gene matches. Clones were sequenced by immunoSEQ multiplex PCR, and TCRdb holds only the in-frame ones, with some missing. The repertoire holds roughly 78,000 clones, with roughly 88% as singletons. V gene TRBV5-6 combines with J gene TRBJ2-7, with 7 bases matching TRBD2. The clonotype originates from a person between 18 and 75 years old in good health. Sequencing input: blood. CDR3 protein: CASSLGTSAKFYEQYF. The CDR3 DNA is TGTGCCAGCAGCTTGGGGACTAGTGCCAAATTCTACGAGCAGTACTTC.